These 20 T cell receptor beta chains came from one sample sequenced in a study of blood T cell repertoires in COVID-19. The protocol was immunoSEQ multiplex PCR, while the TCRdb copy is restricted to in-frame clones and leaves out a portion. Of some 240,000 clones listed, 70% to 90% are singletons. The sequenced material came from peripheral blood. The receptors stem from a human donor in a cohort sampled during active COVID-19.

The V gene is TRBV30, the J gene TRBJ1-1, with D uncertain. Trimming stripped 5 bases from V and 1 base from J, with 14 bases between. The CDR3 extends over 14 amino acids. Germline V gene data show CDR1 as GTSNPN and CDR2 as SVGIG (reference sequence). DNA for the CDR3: TGTGCCTGGGCTCCCCCGGGAAAGAACACTGAAGCTTTCTTT. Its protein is CAWAPPGKNTEAFF.

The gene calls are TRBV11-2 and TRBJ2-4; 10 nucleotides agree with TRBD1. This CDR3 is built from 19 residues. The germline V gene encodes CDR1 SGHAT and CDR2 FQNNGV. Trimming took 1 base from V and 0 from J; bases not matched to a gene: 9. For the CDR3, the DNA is TGTGCCAGCAGCTTAGCCCTAGGGGACAGGGGATTAGCCAAAAACATTCAGTACTTC. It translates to CASSLALGDRGLAKNIQYF.

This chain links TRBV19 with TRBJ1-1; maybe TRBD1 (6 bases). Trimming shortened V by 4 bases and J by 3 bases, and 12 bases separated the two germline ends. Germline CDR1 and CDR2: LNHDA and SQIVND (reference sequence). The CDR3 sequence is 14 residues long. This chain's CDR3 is CASSSTYRDTEAFF. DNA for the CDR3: TGTGCCAGTAGTAGTACTTACAGGGACACTGAAGCTTTCTTT.

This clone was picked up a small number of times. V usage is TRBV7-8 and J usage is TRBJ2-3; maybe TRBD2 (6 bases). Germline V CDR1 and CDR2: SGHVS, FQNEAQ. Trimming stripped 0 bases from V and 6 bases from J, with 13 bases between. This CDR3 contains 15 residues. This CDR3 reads CASSLAYPGRDTQYF. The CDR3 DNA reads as TGTGCCAGCAGCTTAGCGTACCCGGGGAGGGATACGCAGTATTTT. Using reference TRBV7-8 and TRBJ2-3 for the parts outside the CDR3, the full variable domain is GAGVSQSPRYKVAKRGQDVALRCDPISGHVSLFWYQQALGQGPEFLTYFQNEAQLDKSGLPSDRFFAERPEGSVSTLKIQRTQQEDSAVYLCASSLAYPGRDTQYFGPGTRLTVL.

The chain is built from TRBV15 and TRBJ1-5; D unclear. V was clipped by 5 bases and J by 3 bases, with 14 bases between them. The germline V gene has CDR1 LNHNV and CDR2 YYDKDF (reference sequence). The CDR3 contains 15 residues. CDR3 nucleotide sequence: TGTGCCACCAGCCTGAGTGCCGGGAACAATCAGCCCCAGCATTTT. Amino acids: CATSLSAGNNQPQHF.

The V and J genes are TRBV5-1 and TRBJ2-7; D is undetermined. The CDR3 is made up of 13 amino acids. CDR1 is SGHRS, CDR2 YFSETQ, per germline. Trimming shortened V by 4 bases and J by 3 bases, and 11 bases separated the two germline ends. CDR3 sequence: CASSLGVFYEQYF. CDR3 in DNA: TGCGCCAGCAGCCTCGGAGTTTTCTACGAGCAGTACTTC. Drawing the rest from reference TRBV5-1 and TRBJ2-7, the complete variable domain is KAGVTQTPRYLIKTRGQQVTLSCSPISGHRSVSWYQQTPGQGLQFLFEYFSETQRNKGNFPGRFSGRQFSNSRSEMNVSTLELGDSALYLCASSLGVFYEQYFGPGTRLTVT.

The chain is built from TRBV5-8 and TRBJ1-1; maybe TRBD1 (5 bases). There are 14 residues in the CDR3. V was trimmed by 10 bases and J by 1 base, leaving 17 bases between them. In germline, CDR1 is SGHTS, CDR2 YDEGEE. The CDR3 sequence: CAVSRGGTNTEAFF. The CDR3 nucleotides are TGTGCCGTATCCCGGGGGGGGACGAACACTGAAGCTTTCTTT.

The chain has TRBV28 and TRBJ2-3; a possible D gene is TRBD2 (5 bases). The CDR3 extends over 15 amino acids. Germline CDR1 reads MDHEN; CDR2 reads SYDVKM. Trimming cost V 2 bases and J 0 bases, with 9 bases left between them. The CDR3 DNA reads TGTGCCAGCAGTTTAGAGGGCCTCAGCACAGATACGCAGTATTTT. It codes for CASSLEGLSTDTQYF.

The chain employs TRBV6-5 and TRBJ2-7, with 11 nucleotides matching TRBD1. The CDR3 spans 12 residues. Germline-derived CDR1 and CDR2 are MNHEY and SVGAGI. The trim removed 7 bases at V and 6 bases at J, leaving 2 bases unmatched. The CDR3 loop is CASTGQGAEQYF. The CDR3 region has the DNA TGTGCCAGCACCGGACAGGGGGCCGAGCAGTACTTC.

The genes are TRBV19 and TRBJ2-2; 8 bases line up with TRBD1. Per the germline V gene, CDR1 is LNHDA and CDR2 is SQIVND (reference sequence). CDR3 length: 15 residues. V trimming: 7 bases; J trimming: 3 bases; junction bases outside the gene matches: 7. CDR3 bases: TGTGCCAGTAAGTCACAGGGGGAGGACACCGGGGAGCTGTTTTTT. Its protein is CASKSQGEDTGELFF. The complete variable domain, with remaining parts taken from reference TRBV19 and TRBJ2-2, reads DGGITQSPKYLFRKEGQNVTLSCEQNLNHDAMYWYRQDPGQGLRLIYYSQIVNDFQKGDIAEGYSVSREKKESFPLTVTSAQKNPTAFYLCASKSQGEDTGELFFGEGSRLTVL.

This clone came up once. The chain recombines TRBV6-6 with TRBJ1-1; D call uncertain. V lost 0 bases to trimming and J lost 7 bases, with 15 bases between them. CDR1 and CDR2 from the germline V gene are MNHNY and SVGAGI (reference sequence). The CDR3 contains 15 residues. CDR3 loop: CASSYSRGGLGEAFF. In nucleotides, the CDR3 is TGTGCCAGCAGTTACTCGAGAGGAGGGCTGGGTGAAGCTTTCTTT.

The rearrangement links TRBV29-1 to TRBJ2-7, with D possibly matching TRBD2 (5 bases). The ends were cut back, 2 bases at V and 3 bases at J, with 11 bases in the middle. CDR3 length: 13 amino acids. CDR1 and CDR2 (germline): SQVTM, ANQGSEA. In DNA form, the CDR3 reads TGCAGCGTTGAAAGGGAGAACAGCTACGAGCAGTACTTC. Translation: CSVERENSYEQYF.

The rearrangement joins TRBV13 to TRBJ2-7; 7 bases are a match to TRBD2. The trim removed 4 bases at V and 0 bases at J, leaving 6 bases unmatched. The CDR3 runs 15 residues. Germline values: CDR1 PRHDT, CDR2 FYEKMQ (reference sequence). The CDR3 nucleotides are TGTGCCAGCAGCTCAGCGGGATACGTCTCCTACGAGCAGTACTTC. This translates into CASSSAGYVSYEQYF.

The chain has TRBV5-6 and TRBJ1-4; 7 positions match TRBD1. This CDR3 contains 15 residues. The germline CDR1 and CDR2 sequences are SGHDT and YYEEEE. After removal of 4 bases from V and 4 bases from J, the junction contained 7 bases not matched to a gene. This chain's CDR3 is CASSRGPGGNEKLFF. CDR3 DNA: TGTGCCAGCAGCCGGGGCCCAGGGGGTAATGAAAAACTGTTTTTT.

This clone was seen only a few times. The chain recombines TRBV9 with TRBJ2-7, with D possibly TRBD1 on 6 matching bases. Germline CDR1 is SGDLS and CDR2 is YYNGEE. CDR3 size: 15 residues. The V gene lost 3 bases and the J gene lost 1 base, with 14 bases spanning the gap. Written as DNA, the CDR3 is TGTGCCAGCAGCGCCCAGGGGAGTGGGTCCTACGAGCAGTACTTC. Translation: CASSAQGSGSYEQYF.

This chain's CDR3 is CASSLVRGRQFF. The CDR3 coding sequence is TGTGCCAGCAGCTTAGTCAGGGGACGGCAGTTCTTC. V is TRBV7-8 and J is TRBJ2-1; D may be TRBD1 (6 bases). The germline V gene has CDR1 SGHVS and CDR2 FQNEAQ. Trimming removed 1 base at V and 12 bases at J, with 10 bases between. This CDR3 is 12 amino acids long.

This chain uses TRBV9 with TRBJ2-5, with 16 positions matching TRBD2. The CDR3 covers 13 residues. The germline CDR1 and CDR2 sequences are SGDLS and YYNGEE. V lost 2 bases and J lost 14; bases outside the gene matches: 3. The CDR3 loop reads CASSVGTSGRAYF. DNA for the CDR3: TGTGCCAGCAGCGTTGGGACTAGCGGGAGGGCTTACTTC.

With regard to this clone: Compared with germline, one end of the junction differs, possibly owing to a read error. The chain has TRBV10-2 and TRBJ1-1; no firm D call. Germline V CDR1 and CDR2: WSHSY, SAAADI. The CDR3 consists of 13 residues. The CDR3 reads CASTETLNTEAFF. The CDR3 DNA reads TGCGCCAGCACTGAGACACTGAACACTGAAGCTTTCTTT.

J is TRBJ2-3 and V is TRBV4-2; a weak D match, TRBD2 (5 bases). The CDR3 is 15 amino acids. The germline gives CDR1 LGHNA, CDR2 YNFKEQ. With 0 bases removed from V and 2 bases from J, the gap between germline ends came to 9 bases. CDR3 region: CASSQDGKYTDTQYF. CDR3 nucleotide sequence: TGTGCCAGCAGCCAAGACGGGAAGTACACAGATACGCAGTATTTT.

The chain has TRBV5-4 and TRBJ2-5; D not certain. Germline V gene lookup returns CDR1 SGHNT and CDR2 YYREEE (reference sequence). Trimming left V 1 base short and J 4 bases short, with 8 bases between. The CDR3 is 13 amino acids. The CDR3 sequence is CASSLIQRETQYF. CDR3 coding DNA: TGTGCCAGCAGCTTGATACAGAGAGAGACCCAGTACTTC.